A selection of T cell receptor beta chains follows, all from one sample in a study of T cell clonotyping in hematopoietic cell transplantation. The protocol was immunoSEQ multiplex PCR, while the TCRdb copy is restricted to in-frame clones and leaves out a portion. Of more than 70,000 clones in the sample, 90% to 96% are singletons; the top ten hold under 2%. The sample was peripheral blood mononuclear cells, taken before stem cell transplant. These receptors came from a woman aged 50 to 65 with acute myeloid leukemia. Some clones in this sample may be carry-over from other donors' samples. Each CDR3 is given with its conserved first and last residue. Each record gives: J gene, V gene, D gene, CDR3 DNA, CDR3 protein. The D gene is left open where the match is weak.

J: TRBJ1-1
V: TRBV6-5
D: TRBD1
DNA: TGTGCCAGCAGTCGTTGGACAGGGAACACTGAAGCTTTCTTT
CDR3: CASSRWTGNTEAFF

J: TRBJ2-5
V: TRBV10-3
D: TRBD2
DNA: TGTGCCATCGGGAGCGGTAGCGGGGGCCAAGAGACCCAGTACTTC
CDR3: CAIGSGSGGQETQYF

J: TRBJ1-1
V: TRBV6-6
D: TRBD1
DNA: TGTGCCAGCAGTTACTCGGGACAGTTTAACACTGAAGCTTTCTTT
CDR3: CASSYSGQFNTEAFF

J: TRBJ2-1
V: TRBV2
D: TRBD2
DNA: TGTGCCAGTCTAGAGCGGGAGGGCCACAATGAGCAGTTCTTC
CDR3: CASLEREGHNEQFF

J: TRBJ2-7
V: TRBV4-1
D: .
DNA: TGCGCCAGCAGCCAAGTCATCGGGGGCAGGGACGAGCAGTACTTC
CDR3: CASSQVIGGRDEQYF

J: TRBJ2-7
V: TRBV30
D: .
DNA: TGTGCCTGGAGTAGCGGCAGCTACGAGCAGTACTTC
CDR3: CAWSSGSYEQYF

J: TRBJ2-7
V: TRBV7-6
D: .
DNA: TGTGCCAGCAGCTTAGCGGAGGGTGGCCGAGAGCAGTACTTC
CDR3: CASSLAEGGREQYF

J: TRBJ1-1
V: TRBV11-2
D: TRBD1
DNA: TGTGCCAGCAGACAGGGGATGAACACTGAAGCTTTCTTT
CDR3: CASRQGMNTEAFF

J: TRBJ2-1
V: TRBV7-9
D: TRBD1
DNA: TGTGCCAGCAGGTTACCGGGACAGGGACGTAATGAGCAGTTCTTC
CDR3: CASRLPGQGRNEQFF

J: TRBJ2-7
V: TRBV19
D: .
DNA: TGTGCCAGTAGTTTGAGACCCGGGGCGAAAAGCTACGAGCAGTACTTC
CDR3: CASSLRPGAKSYEQYF